What follows are 18 T cell receptor beta chains derived from one specimen sequenced in a study of graft-versus-host responses after intestinal transplantation. Measured with immunoSEQ multiplex PCR; TCRdb has only the in-frame clones, and not every one. This sample carries about 89,000 clones, 75% to 95% of them seen once, and the ten largest clones take 0.1%. Their target antigens are unknown. Material: unstimulated CD4+ T cells sorted from spleen or lymph node cells, obtained before intestinal transplant. The origin of the receptors is a human donor who received an intestinal transplant.

The chain combines TRBV6-5 with TRBJ1-5; D is perhaps TRBD1 (5 bases). This CDR3 comprises 15 residues. With 2 bases removed from V and 5 bases from J, the gap between germline ends came to 13 bases. Germline V gene lookup returns CDR1 MNHEY and CDR2 SVGAGI. The CDR3 DNA is TGTGCCAGCAGTTACCATGGAGGGGATGATCAGCCCCAGCATTTT. Its translation: CASSYHGGDDQPQHF.

This clone was detected a few times. The V gene is TRBV5-8, the J gene TRBJ1-3; D perhaps matches TRBD1 (5 bases). Germline V lookup: CDR1 SGHTS, CDR2 YDEGEE. CDR3 length: 16 amino acids. V shed 1 base and J shed 4 bases, with 15 bases lying between them. CDR3 sequence: CASSLMGRERGNTIYF. CDR3 DNA: TGTGCCAGCAGCTTGATGGGCAGGGAAAGAGGAAACACCATATATTTT.

This chain joins TRBV15 and TRBJ2-5; perhaps TRBD2 as D (7 bases). Germline V lookup: CDR1 LNHNV, CDR2 YYDKDF (reference sequence). V was clipped by 7 bases and J by 5 bases, with 14 bases between them. The CDR3 loop spans 13 amino acids. CDR3 amino acids: CATKPGGLETQYF. The CDR3 DNA is TGTGCCACCAAGCCCGGGGGGCTTGAGACCCAGTACTTC.

The genes are TRBV7-6 and TRBJ1-1, with D possibly TRBD1 on 5 matching bases. V lost 1 base, J lost 4 bases, and 13 bases lay in between. CDR1 SGHVS and CDR2 FNYEAQ come from the germline V gene. The CDR3 sequence is 15 residues long. The CDR3 DNA follows: TGTGCCAGCAGCTTAGGAGGAGGGGAGGGCACTGAAGCTTTCTTT. This translates into CASSLGGGEGTEAFF.

This clone came up a few times. The rearrangement joins TRBV18 to TRBJ1-3, with 11 nucleotides matching TRBD1. With V trimmed by 3 bases and J by 1 base, 5 bases remained unmatched. In germline, CDR1 is KGHSH, CDR2 LQKENI. CDR3 size: 17 residues. The CDR3 coding sequence is TGTGCCAGCTCACCGAGAGGACAGGGGGCTTCTGGAAACACCATATATTTT. It specifies CASSPRGQGASGNTIYF.

The chain is built from TRBV5-1 and TRBJ1-2; TRBD1 might be the D (6 bases). CDR1 SGHRS and CDR2 YFSETQ come from the germline V gene. Trimming took 0 bases from V and 4 from J, leaving 13 bases between them. This CDR3 spans 15 amino acids. DNA of the CDR3: TGCGCCAGCAGCTTGGAGGGCAGGGGCCCCTATGGCTACACCTTC. Translating it yields CASSLEGRGPYGYTF.

The gene calls are TRBV4-3 and TRBJ2-3; D gene uncertain. V lost 4 bases to trimming and J lost 6 bases, with 8 bases between them. The CDR3 is made up of 12 amino acids. Germline V CDR1 and CDR2: LGHNA, YSLEER. CDR3 in amino acids: CASSLTADTQYF. CDR3 DNA sequence: TGCGCCAGCAGCCTAACTGCGGATACGCAGTATTTT.

This chain links TRBV5-4 with TRBJ2-7; D is perhaps TRBD2 (6 bases). With 4 bases removed from V and 3 bases from J, the gap between germline ends came to 20 bases. The CDR3 is 16 amino acids. Per germline, CDR1 SGHNT and CDR2 YYREEE (reference sequence). The CDR3 is CASSPAGTGVIYEQYF. The CDR3 DNA reads TGTGCCAGCAGCCCGGCCGGGACGGGGGTTATCTACGAGCAGTACTTC. Using reference TRBV5-4 and TRBJ2-7 for the parts outside the CDR3, the full variable domain is ETGVTQSPTHLIKTRGQQVTLRCSSQSGHNTVSWYQQALGQGPQFIFQYYREEENGRGNFPPRFSGLQFPNYSSELNVNALELDDSALYLCASSPAGTGVIYEQYFGPGTRLTVT.

The CDR3 spells CAISESTGGPYGYTF. The CDR3 DNA follows: TGTGCCATCAGTGAGTCCACAGGGGGCCCCTATGGCTACACCTTC. The chain uses TRBV10-3 and TRBJ1-2, with TRBD1 identical over 9 bases. The germline gives CDR1 ENHRY, CDR2 SYGVKD. There are 15 residues in the CDR3. Unmatched junction bases numbered 3, after V lost 0 bases and J lost 4 bases.

V usage is TRBV5-1 and J usage is TRBJ2-7; D possibly corresponds to TRBD1 (6 bases). Trimming pared 1 base from V and 0 bases from J, leaving 14 bases between. Germline V lookup: CDR1 SGHRS, CDR2 YFSETQ. The CDR3 is 16 residues long. CDR3 in DNA: TGCGCCAGCAGCTTGATAGGCCAGGGGTTCTCCTACGAGCAGTACTTC. Translated, it gives CASSLIGQGFSYEQYF.

V and J are TRBV9 and TRBJ2-3; the match to TRBD2 covers 8 bases. CDR1 is SGDLS, CDR2 YYNGEE, per germline. The CDR3 length is 14 residues. V was clipped by 2 bases and J by 4 bases; unmatched bases: 3. The CDR3 nucleotides read TGTGCCAGCAGCGTTATCGGGGGGGCAGATACGCAGTATTTT. The encoded protein is CASSVIGGADTQYF.

The chain couples TRBV30 to TRBJ1-5, with 7 bases identical to TRBD1. Trimming took 2 bases from V and 0 from J; bases not matched to a gene: 4. CDR1 is GTSNPN, CDR2 SVGIG, per germline (reference sequence). The CDR3 consists of 15 residues. The CDR3 DNA is TGTGCCTGGAGTTTGGGACAGTCTAGCAATCAGCCCCAGCATTTT. This gives the protein CAWSLGQSSNQPQHF.

V and J are TRBV29-1 and TRBJ2-7; 9 nucleotides align to TRBD1. The CDR3 is 13 amino acids. Germline V gene data show CDR1 as SQVTM and CDR2 as ANQGSEA. After removal of 3 bases from V and 2 bases from J, the junction contained 2 bases not matched to a gene. CDR3 region: CSVEGQGTYEQYF. CDR3 sequence (DNA): TGCAGCGTTGAGGGACAGGGAACCTACGAGCAGTACTTC.

The chain uses TRBV5-6 and TRBJ1-1; TRBD1 is a possible D gene (6 bases). The CDR3 consists of 19 residues. CDR1 is SGHDT and CDR2 is YYEEEE in the germline V gene. V was clipped by 4 bases and J by 0 bases, with 25 bases between them. CDR3 sequence (DNA): TGTGCCAGCAGCCACCAAGCGGGGGGCCGGGGAAGGGTGAACACTGAAGCTTTCTTT. Translated: CASSHQAGGRGRVNTEAFF.

This sequence joins TRBV6-6 and TRBJ1-1; possibly TRBD1 for D (6 bases). The germline CDR1 and CDR2 sequences are MNHNY and SVGAGI (reference sequence). The CDR3 covers 12 residues. V lost 8 bases, J lost 6 bases, and 13 bases lay in between. The CDR3 region is CASFRGASEAFF. The CDR3 nucleotides are TGTGCCAGCTTTCGGGGGGCCTCTGAAGCTTTCTTT.

The chain recombines TRBV27 with TRBJ2-3; 11 bases are a match to TRBD2. Looked up from germline, CDR1 is MNHEY and CDR2 is SMNVEV (reference sequence). The junction had 8 bases not matched to a gene; V was cut back by 3 bases and J by 3 bases. The CDR3 contains 17 residues. In DNA form, the CDR3 reads TGTGCCAGCAGTTTCCTGGGTAGCGGGGGGGCAACAGATACGCAGTATTTT. This sequence encodes CASSFLGSGGATDTQYF.

The chain joins TRBV19 to TRBJ1-2; 9 positions agree with TRBD1. The V gene end was trimmed by 0 bases and the J gene end by 5 bases; junction bases not matched to a gene: 16. The CDR3 loop spans 19 amino acids. Germline values: CDR1 LNHDA, CDR2 SQIVND (reference sequence). CDR3 in amino acids: CASSIDLGQGLSGFYGYTF. The CDR3 nucleotides read TGTGCCAGTAGTATAGACCTAGGACAGGGGTTAAGCGGTTTTTATGGCTACACCTTC.

The chain joins TRBV7-2 to TRBJ2-3; TRBD2 is a possible D gene (6 bases). The CDR3 is made up of 15 amino acids. Germline V gives CDR1 SGHTA, CDR2 FQGNSA. With 5 bases removed from V and 6 bases from J, the gap between germline ends came to 18 bases. The CDR3 protein is CASSPDLASGDTQYF. The CDR3 DNA sequence: TGTGCCAGCAGCCCAGACCTAGCGAGCGGGGATACGCAGTATTTT.